This TCR beta chain comes out of a study of blood T cell repertoires in COVID-19. V dropped 5 bases and J dropped 4; count of bases not matched to a gene: 2. In germline, CDR1 is MDHEN, CDR2 SYDVKM. The CDR3 sequence is 13 residues long. Assay: immunoSEQ multiplex PCR; the TCRdb copy retains only in-frame clones and omits some. The data contain a few hundred thousand clones, roughly 84% of them singletons. The receptor was isolated from a woman aged 40-49 years who had recovered from COVID-19. Sequenced: peripheral blood. The chain recombines TRBV28 with TRBJ2-7; 10 nucleotides agree with TRBD1. The chain's CDR3 is CASSRDRGYEQYF. For the CDR3, the DNA is TGTGCCAGCAGTAGGGACAGGGGATACGAGCAGTACTTC.